Each of the 7 T cell receptor beta chains below was sequenced from the same sample in a study of tumor-infiltrating lymphocytes in oesophageal squamous cell carcinoma. TCRdb passed the PCR reads through MiXCR, listing each CDR3 protein once. Among approximately 13,000 distinct CDR3 sequences listed, roughly 51% were seen once. Sequencing was carried out using esophageal tumor tissue. These TCRs come from a male donor with esophageal squamous cell carcinoma.

V usage is TRBV7-4 and J usage is TRBJ2-2; 12 nucleotides align to TRBD2. Germline CDR1 is SGHVT and CDR2 is SQSDAQ. This CDR3 contains 19 residues. Germline trimming cut 5 bases from V and 0 bases from J; bases unmatched to any gene: 10. The CDR3, as DNA: TGTGCCAGCAGCCACTCTAGCGGGGGGGCCCTTGCGAACACCGGGGAGCTGTTTTTT. Protein product: CASSHSSGGALANTGELFF.

The V and J genes are TRBV7-1 and TRBJ2-5, with 11 bases lining up with TRBD2. TRBV7-1 has ORF status, its function being uncertain. The CDR3 totals 15 residues. V dropped 7 bases and J dropped 4; count of bases not matched to a gene: 8. The CDR3 sequence: CASTLLAGAAETQYF. The DNA of the CDR3 is TGTGCCAGCACCCTACTAGCGGGAGCGGCAGAGACCCAGTACTTC.

The chain joins TRBV7-3 to TRBJ2-7, with 8 bases identical to TRBD1. The DNA matches TRBJ2-1 better at its end, which makes the J call doubtful. CDR3 length: 13 residues. Germline CDR1 and CDR2: SGHTA and FQGTGA. The CDR3 DNA reads as TGTGCCAGCAGCTTGCAGGGGGCGAATGAGCAGTTCTTC. This encodes CASSLQGANEQFF.

This clonotype has only one observation. The chain employs TRBV6-2 or TRBV6-3 and TRBJ2-1, with D perhaps matching TRBD2 (6 bases). The J call may be incorrect, as the DNA end agrees better with TRBJ2-5. The CDR3 contains 14 residues. The germline V gene encodes CDR1 MNHEY and CDR2 SVGEGT. The DNA for the CDR3 is TGTGCCAGCAGTTACATGGGGGGCCAAGAGACCCAGTACTTC. This translates into CASSYMGGQETQYF.

As for this clonotype: The conserved phenylalanine or tryptophan normally closing the CDR3 is absent here, so this likely arose from a read error. No DNA is shown, since the ends of the CDR3 on it are uncertain; the CDR3 is the one TCRdb lists. CDR3 amino acids: CASRTGTG. The chain uses TRBV2 and TRBJ2-3; the D call of TRBD1 is as the table states it, not checked on the DNA. The length of the CDR3 is 8 amino acids, counting both ends. Germline V lookup: CDR1 SNHLY, CDR2 FYNNEI.

Comments on this clonotype: The CDR3 does not close with the conserved phenylalanine or tryptophan, likely indicating a read error. The DNA is omitted, as the CDR3 cannot be located on it reliably, and the CDR3 follows TCRdb's listing. The chain is built from TRBV7-3 and TRBJ1-1; the D call TRBD1 from the table was never checked on the DNA. CDR1 is SGHTA and CDR2 is FQGTGA in the germline V gene. Counting both end residues, the CDR3 totals 16 amino acids. CDR3 sequence: CASSLGTEIHPSTSVR.

This clonotype was seen a handful of times. The rearrangement joins TRBV6-1 to TRBJ2-5; D may be TRBD1 (5 bases). The J call may be wrong; the DNA end is better matched by TRBJ2-7. Germline lookup yields CDR1 MNHNS and CDR2 SASEGT. The CDR3 is made up of 15 amino acids. In DNA, the CDR3 is TGTGCCAGCAGTGAACCAGGGATCCCGCCCTACGAGCAGTACTTC. This gives the protein CASSEPGIPPYEQYF.